Each of the 30 T cell receptor beta chains below was sequenced from the same sample in a study of T cell changes during pregnancy in multiple sclerosis. The table came from immunoSEQ multiplex PCR; TCRdb's copy has only in-frame clones and leaves some out. Among about 40,000 clones, about 94% were seen once, and the ten largest hold 1.5% to 2%. The sequencing here drew on peripheral blood, taken in the third trimester of pregnancy. These receptors were collected from a female donor with multiple sclerosis, enrolled in a pregnancy study.

The V gene is TRBV2, the J gene TRBJ2-3, with TRBD2 identical over 9 bases. This CDR3 region has 18 residues. J gave up 1 base and V 4 bases, and 12 bases lay outside the gene matches. Germline values: CDR1 SNHLY, CDR2 FYNNEI. The CDR3, as DNA: TGTGCCAGCAGTGGGGAAGCGGGGGGCCATTGGGGCACAGATACGCAGTATTTT. Translating gives CASSGEAGGHWGTDTQYF.

This chain connects TRBV5-1 to TRBJ2-1; 11 bases agree with TRBD2. This CDR3 region has 17 residues. V was pared by 0 bases and J by 7 bases, with 9 bases of the junction left unmatched. CDR1 is SGHRS, CDR2 YFSETQ, per germline. The CDR3 spells CASSLVVGLAGGNEQFF. CDR3 DNA: TGCGCCAGCAGCTTGGTTGTCGGTCTAGCGGGAGGAAATGAGCAGTTCTTC.

J is TRBJ2-2 and V is TRBV15; 9 bases map to TRBD2. The trim removed 4 bases at V and 5 bases at J, leaving 11 bases unmatched. This CDR3 is 17 amino acids long. Germline-derived CDR1 and CDR2 are LNHNV and YYDKDF (reference sequence). The DNA for the CDR3 is TGTGCCACCAGCAAAGGGGCGGGGGGGCCTTCTACCGGGGAGCTGTTTTTT. Its translation: CATSKGAGGPSTGELFF.

The rearrangement links TRBV7-8 to TRBJ1-1; 8 bases agree with TRBD1. The trim removed 5 bases at V and 5 bases at J, leaving 13 bases unmatched. The CDR3 spans 16 residues. Germline assignment: CDR1 SGHVS and CDR2 FQNEAQ. CDR3 nucleotides: TGTGCCAGCAGCCTCCGGGACAGGAGGATTAGAACTGAAGCTTTCTTT. This translates into CASSLRDRRIRTEAFF.

The chain employs TRBV4-3 and TRBJ1-2; 10 nucleotides match TRBD1. Germline trimming cut 4 bases from V and 3 bases from J; bases unmatched to any gene: 11. The CDR3 has 17 residues. Germline V CDR1 and CDR2: LGHNA, YSLEER. DNA of the CDR3: TGCGCCAGCAGCCCAACCCCGACAGGGGGCTTCTACTATGGCTACACCTTC. Amino acid sequence: CASSPTPTGGFYYGYTF.

This sequence joins TRBV6-1 and TRBJ1-5; D is ambiguous. This CDR3 region has 14 residues. Germline CDR1 is MNHNS and CDR2 is SASEGT. V dropped 5 bases and J dropped 0 bases, with 8 bases sitting between them. The CDR3: CASSSAVSNQPQHF. CDR3 in DNA: TGTGCCAGCAGTAGCGCCGTTAGCAATCAGCCCCAGCATTTT.

V is TRBV11-3 and J is TRBJ2-7, with D possibly being TRBD1 (7 bases). Trimming took 5 bases from V and 2 from J, leaving 16 bases between them. Germline V CDR1 and CDR2: SGHNT, YENEEA. The CDR3 is 15 amino acids. The CDR3 DNA reads TGTGCCAGCAGCCCGGGGCAGGGGGGAACCTACGAGCAGTACTTC. Its translation: CASSPGQGGTYEQYF.

This sequence joins TRBV14 and TRBJ2-2; D not certain. CDR3 size: 15 residues. Trimming left V 1 base short and J 1 base short, with 7 bases between. Germline V gene lookup returns CDR1 SGHDN and CDR2 FVKESK. This chain's CDR3 is CASSQGAWNTGELFF. CDR3 DNA: TGTGCCAGCAGCCAAGGGGCGTGGAACACCGGGGAGCTGTTTTTT.

The CDR3 DNA sequence: TGTGCCAGTACCTCCCGGGACAGCCAGAAAGCTTTCTTT. This gives the protein CASTSRDSQKAFF. The chain combines TRBV19 with TRBJ1-1; 7 positions agree with TRBD1. The CDR3 length is 13 residues. In germline, CDR1 is LNHDA, CDR2 SQIVND (reference sequence). V gave up 7 bases and J gave up 9 bases; unmatched junction bases: 11.

The chain is built from TRBV27 and TRBJ2-4; 8 bases are shared with TRBD1. This CDR3 region has 14 residues. Germline-derived CDR1 and CDR2 are MNHEY and SMNVEV (reference sequence). The V and J ends lost 4 bases and 7 bases, in that order; junction bases with no gene match: 6. The CDR3 reads CASSSTGGRNIQYF. The CDR3 DNA is TGTGCCAGCAGTTCAACAGGGGGAAGGAACATTCAGTACTTC.

The gene calls are TRBV9 and TRBJ1-1; no definite D call. Germline-derived CDR1 and CDR2 are SGDLS and YYNGEE. There are 17 residues in the CDR3. V was cut by 4 bases and J by 1 base, with 20 bases left in between. The CDR3 spells CASSRKVAGVGNTEAFF. For the CDR3, the DNA is TGTGCCAGCAGCCGAAAAGTCGCCGGGGTGGGGAACACTGAAGCTTTCTTT.

This clone appeared a few times. This rearrangement joins TRBV28 to TRBJ1-5; possibly TRBD1 for D (6 bases). Germline V CDR1 and CDR2: MDHEN, SYDVKM. The CDR3 runs 14 residues. V was pared by 5 bases and J by 2 bases, with 10 bases between. The CDR3 nucleotides are TGTGCCAGCAGTGGAAGACAGGGCAATCAGCCCCAGCATTTT. It specifies CASSGRQGNQPQHF.

This chain uses TRBV5-1 with TRBJ2-5, with a tentative D call TRBD1 (7 bases). Germline V CDR1 and CDR2: SGHRS, YFSETQ. V was cut by 5 bases and J by 5 bases, with 13 bases left in between. The CDR3 is made up of 13 amino acids. CDR3 residues: CASRVAGGETQYF. In DNA, the CDR3 is TGCGCCAGCAGAGTGGCAGGGGGGGAGACCCAGTACTTC.

This chain joins TRBV4-1 and TRBJ1-1; no clear D. The germline V gene has CDR1 MGHRA and CDR2 YSYEKL. V shed 1 base and J shed 2 bases, with 11 bases lying between them. The CDR3 extends over 15 amino acids. CDR3 sequence: CASSQAQALNTEAFF. The CDR3 DNA reads as TGCGCCAGCAGCCAAGCGCAGGCCCTCAACACTGAAGCTTTCTTT.

The chain is built from TRBV7-6 and TRBJ2-1; 12 bases map to TRBD2. The V and J ends lost 1 base and 2 bases, in that order; junction bases with no gene match: 15. Germline-derived CDR1 and CDR2 are SGHVS and FNYEAQ. CDR3 length equals 21 residues. The CDR3 region has the DNA TGTGCCAGCAGCTTAGGTCCGAGGGGAACTAGCGGGGGGCTGGCCTACAATGAGCAGTTCTTC. Its translation: CASSLGPRGTSGGLAYNEQFF.

The V and J genes are TRBV7-3 and TRBJ2-2, with 7 bases aligning to TRBD2. V lost 5 bases, J lost 3 bases, and 9 bases stayed unmatched. This CDR3 spans 16 amino acids. Germline V gene sequence: CDR1 SGHTA, CDR2 FQGTGA. DNA for the CDR3: TGTGCCAGCAGCCCCCCAAACGGGGGGTACACCGGGGAGCTGTTTTTT. This translates into CASSPPNGGYTGELFF.

V is TRBV27 and J is TRBJ2-1; 13 bases fit TRBD2. V was pared by 8 bases and J by 4 bases, with 2 bases of the junction left unmatched. This CDR3 is 14 amino acids long. Germline lookup yields CDR1 MNHEY and CDR2 SMNVEV (reference sequence). CDR3 sequence reads: CASGTSGTYNEQFF. The CDR3 bases are TGTGCCAGCGGGACTAGCGGGACATACAATGAGCAGTTCTTC.

V and J are TRBV9 and TRBJ2-3, with TRBD2 matching over 10 bases. The length of the CDR3 is 18 residues. With V trimmed by 0 bases and J by 2 bases, 9 bases remained unmatched. CDR1 is SGDLS, CDR2 YYNGEE, per germline. The CDR3 sequence is CASSVDRGGTSATDTQYF. In DNA, the CDR3 is TGTGCCAGCAGCGTAGATAGGGGGGGGACTAGCGCCACAGATACGCAGTATTTT.

The J gene is TRBJ2-1, the V gene TRBV14; 10 bases agree with TRBD2. V was clipped by 2 bases and J by 7 bases; unmatched bases: 5. The CDR3 spans 15 residues. In germline, CDR1 is SGHDN, CDR2 FVKESK. Here the CDR3 reads CASSQYRAGGNEQFF. The CDR3 nucleotides are TGTGCCAGCAGCCAATACCGAGCGGGAGGGAATGAGCAGTTCTTC.

CDR3 residues: CASSLGQGSYEQYF. The CDR3 DNA reads TGCGCCAGCAGCTTAGGACAGGGTAGTTACGAGCAGTACTTC. This rearrangement joins TRBV5-1 to TRBJ2-5, with 8 bases that match TRBD1. Near its end, the DNA agrees better with TRBJ2-7, so the J call may be wrong. The CDR3 extends over 14 amino acids. Per germline, CDR1 SGHRS and CDR2 YFSETQ.

This clone was recorded a few times. The V and J genes are TRBV2 and TRBJ1-6, with TRBD1 as a possible D gene (6 bases). CDR1 is SNHLY and CDR2 is FYNNEI in the germline V gene. The CDR3 covers 15 residues. The V end lost 3 bases, the J end lost 10 bases, and 16 bases lay between the germline ends. The CDR3 nucleotides read TGTGCCAGCAGTGATGTCGGGGGGCGAGGGTCACCCCTCCACTTT. It translates to CASSDVGGRGSPLHF.

A single count supports this clone. The V call is TRBV5-1, the J call TRBJ2-1, with TRBD1 matching 11 bases. CDR1 is SGHRS and CDR2 is YFSETQ in the germline V gene. J lost 8 bases, V lost 4 bases, and 8 bases had no gene match. This CDR3 has 15 residues. CDR3 sequence: CASSHGDRGIDEQFF. DNA for the CDR3: TGCGCCAGCAGCCATGGGGACAGGGGGATCGATGAGCAGTTCTTC.

This chain links TRBV6-5 with TRBJ2-5, with D perhaps matching TRBD2 (5 bases). The length of the CDR3 is 14 residues. V gave up 0 bases and J gave up 5 bases, with 10 bases separating them. Germline assignment: CDR1 MNHEY and CDR2 SVGAGI. The CDR3 nucleotides read TGTGCCAGCAGTTACTCGCGGGTGGTGGAGACCCAGTACTTC. This sequence encodes CASSYSRVVETQYF.

V is TRBV11-3 and J is TRBJ1-4; 8 bases line up with TRBD1. Losses at the gene ends were 3 bases for V and 6 bases for J; bases not matched to a gene: 9. This CDR3 comprises 16 residues. CDR1 is SGHNT, CDR2 YENEEA, per germline. The CDR3 nucleotides read TGTGCCAGCAGCTTGGGCGACAGGGGTTGGGATGAAAAACTGTTTTTT. Amino acid sequence: CASSLGDRGWDEKLFF. Full variable domain (remainder filled in from reference TRBV11-3 and TRBJ1-4): EAGVVQSPRYKIIEKKQPVAFWCNPISGHNTLYWYLQNLGQGPELLIRYENEEAVDDSQLPKDRFSAERLKGVDSTLKIQPAELGDSAVYLCASSLGDRGWDEKLFFGSGTQLSVL.

The rearrangement joins TRBV30 to TRBJ1-6; no definite D call. Trimming shortened V by 5 bases and J by 10 bases, and 18 bases separated the two germline ends. The germline V gene has CDR1 GTSNPN and CDR2 SVGIG (reference sequence). The CDR3 length is 14 residues. In nucleotides, the CDR3 is TGTGCCTGGGGAGGGTTCCCAGGAGGCTCACCCCTCCACTTT. Its translation: CAWGGFPGGSPLHF.

This sequence joins TRBV6-5 and TRBJ1-2, with 7 bases identical to TRBD1. The CDR3 covers 15 residues. The V gene end was trimmed by 2 bases and the J gene end by 4 bases; junction bases not matched to a gene: 7. CDR1 is MNHEY, CDR2 SVGAGI, per germline. CDR3 bases: TGTGCCAGCAGTTACAACACAGGGGTAGGCTATGGCTACACCTTC. This translates into CASSYNTGVGYGYTF.

This clone was seen just once. The J gene is TRBJ1-6, the V gene TRBV19; D not resolved. Trimming shortened V by 2 bases and J by 7 bases, and 15 bases separated the two germline ends. The CDR3 is 16 amino acids. Germline loops: CDR1 LNHDA, CDR2 SQIVND (reference sequence). CDR3 sequence: CASSISEARGNSPLHF. The DNA of the CDR3 is TGTGCCAGTAGTATATCAGAGGCCAGAGGAAATTCACCCCTCCACTTT.

V gene TRBV29-1 combines with J gene TRBJ2-7; 7 nucleotides line up with TRBD1. The CDR3 has 12 amino acids. V trimming: 6 bases; J trimming: 3 bases; junction bases outside the gene matches: 5. CDR1 and CDR2 (germline): SQVTM, ANQGSEA. Written as DNA, the CDR3 is TGCAGCGTGGGGGACAGCTTCTACGAGCAGTACTTC. As protein: CSVGDSFYEQYF.

V and J are TRBV7-9 and TRBJ2-5, with D possibly matching TRBD2 (5 bases). Trimming removed 3 bases from V and 2 bases from J, with 10 bases in between. Germline CDR1 is SEHNR and CDR2 is FQNEAQ (reference sequence). The CDR3 runs 14 residues. The CDR3 region is CASSFLRDQETQYF. CDR3 bases: TGTGCCAGCAGCTTCCTACGGGATCAAGAGACCCAGTACTTC.

This sequence joins TRBV4-3 and TRBJ2-5, with a weak D call TRBD2 (5 bases). V was shortened by 3 bases and J by 2 bases, with 10 bases between the two germline ends. Germline V gene sequence: CDR1 LGHNA, CDR2 YSLEER. The CDR3 length is 14 residues. The CDR3 DNA sequence: TGCGCCAGCAGCCAGACCGGGGTGCAAGAGACCCAGTACTTC. It specifies CASSQTGVQETQYF.